The 4 T cell receptor beta chains presented below share a single source sample, sequenced in a study of CD8+CD57+ T cells in acquired aplastic anemia. Template material for TCR beta VDJ and CDR3 profiling consisted of genomic DNA. TCRdb re-called the reads through MiXCR, storing one row per CDR3 protein. The sample has some 240,000 distinct CDR3 sequences, around 32% seen once. The specimen was sorted CD4+, CD8+, or CD8+CD57+ T cells (not recorded which) from PBMCs. Receptors originate from a human donor in good health, serving as a control.

The chain couples TRBV5-1 to TRBJ1-3, with a weak D call TRBD1 (5 bases). This CDR3 is 15 amino acids long. The germline gives CDR1 SGHRS, CDR2 YFSETQ. The V end lost 4 bases, the J end lost 4 bases, and 15 bases lay between the germline ends. The CDR3 coding sequence is TGCGCCAGCAGCGATACAGGATCCCAAGGAAACACCATATATTTT. Translating gives CASSDTGSQGNTIYF.

The table lists this clonotype with many counts. The gene calls are TRBV20-1 and TRBJ2-3, with unresolved D. The CDR3 length is 15 residues. Per the germline V gene, CDR1 is DFQATT and CDR2 is SNEGSKA (reference sequence). Trimming removed 0 bases from V and 4 bases from J, with 14 bases in between. CDR3 DNA sequence: TGCAGTGCTAGAGATCCTGCCACTACCGCAGATACGCAGTATTTT. Residues: CSARDPATTADTQYF.

With regard to this clonotype: This may stem from a read error, because a much larger clone lies one nucleotide away. V usage is TRBV20-1 and J usage is TRBJ2-5; no firm D call. This CDR3 contains 13 residues. Germline CDR1 is DFQATT and CDR2 is SNEGSKA (reference sequence). CDR3 in amino acids: CSARWNLQVTQYF. In nucleotides, the CDR3 is TGCAGTGCTAGATGGAACCTCCAAGTGACCCAGTACTTC.

Notes on this clonotype: Given a much more abundant clone one base away, this may be a read error. V usage is TRBV7-9 and J usage is TRBJ2-5, with D possibly being TRBD1 or TRBD2 (7 bases each). There are 15 residues in the CDR3. Trimming took 3 bases from V and 2 from J, leaving 13 bases between them. Germline V lookup: CDR1 SEHNR, CDR2 FQNEAQ (reference sequence). CDR3 protein: CASSFQGGRQETQYF. CDR3 DNA: TGTGCCAGCAGCTTTCAGGGGGGGAGGCAAGAGACCCAGTACTTC. The complete variable domain, with remaining parts taken from reference TRBV7-9 and TRBJ2-5, reads DTGVSQNPRHKITKRGQNVTFRCDPISEHNRLYWYRQTLGQGPEFLTYFQNEAQLEKSRLLSDRFSAERPKGSFSTLEIQRTEQGDSAMYLCASSFQGGRQETQYFGPGTRLLVL.